This T cell receptor (beta chain) is drawn from a study of blood T cell repertoires in COVID-19. This CDR3 contains 13 residues. The V and J ends lost 4 bases and 8 bases respectively, with 10 bases between them. CDR1 and CDR2 (germline): KGHDR, SFDVKD. Patients at the Seattle site were enrolled during active infection and followed longitudinally. TCRdb keeps only in-frame clones here, not all; method: immunoSEQ multiplex PCR. The repertoire holds under 400,000 clones, with around 87% as singletons. This clone was observed once. Sequencing was done on a sample of peripheral blood. J is TRBJ2-2 and V is TRBV24-1, with D maybe TRBD1 (6 bases). This TCR was sampled from a woman in her twenties or thirties with COVID-19, enrolled during active disease. CDR3 DNA: TGTGCCACCAGTGACGCCGGGACAGGGGAGCTGTTTTTT. Translation: CATSDAGTGELFF.